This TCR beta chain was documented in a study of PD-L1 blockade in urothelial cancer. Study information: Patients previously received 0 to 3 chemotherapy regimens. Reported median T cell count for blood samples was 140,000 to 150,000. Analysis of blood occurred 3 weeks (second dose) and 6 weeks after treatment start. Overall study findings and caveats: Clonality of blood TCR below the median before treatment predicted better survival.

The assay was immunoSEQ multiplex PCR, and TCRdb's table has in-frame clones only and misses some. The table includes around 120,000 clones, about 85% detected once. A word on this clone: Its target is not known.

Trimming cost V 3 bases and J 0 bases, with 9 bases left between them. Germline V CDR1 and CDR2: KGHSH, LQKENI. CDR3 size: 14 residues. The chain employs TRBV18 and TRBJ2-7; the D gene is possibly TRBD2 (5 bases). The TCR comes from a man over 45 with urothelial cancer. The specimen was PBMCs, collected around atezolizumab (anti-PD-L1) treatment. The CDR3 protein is CASSPDYNSYEQYF. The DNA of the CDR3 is TGTGCCAGCTCACCCGACTATAACTCCTACGAGCAGTACTTC.